A selection of T cell receptor beta chains follows, all from one sample in a study of T-cell memory formation after mild COVID-19. TCRdb redid the calling of the 5' RACE reads with MiXCR, one entry per CDR3 protein. Among 400,000 or so distinct CDR3 sequences, around a fifth were seen once, and the ten largest hold under 15%. The sequencing input was PBMCs or a T cell subset sorted from them (not recorded which). The receptors derive from an adult woman who had mild COVID-19 (a few samples of this study predate the infection). Cell type and time point are not known. Each CDR3 is given with its conserved first and last residue. Fields, in order: V gene, J gene, D gene, clone size, CDR3 DNA, CDR3 protein. A D gene is named only where the DNA matches it firmly. Clone size, where shown, is once, few, many, or a class for clones that have expanded.

TRBV4-1	TRBJ2-1	.	few	TGCGCCAGCAGCCAGGGCCAGGGTTACCTTAGCTCCTACAATGAGCAGTTCTTC	CASSQGQGYLSSYNEQFF
TRBV7-9	TRBJ2-2	.	.	TGTGCCAGCAGCTCCTTGGGGACACAGAAGACCGGGGAGCTGTTTTTT	CASSSLGTQKTGELFF
TRBV11-3	TRBJ1-1	.	.	TGTGCCAGCAGCCCCCCCGGGGGGAGGGCTGAAGCTTTCTTT	CASSPPGGRAEAFF
TRBV5-1	TRBJ2-2	.	.	TGCGCCAGCACAATGGGCGGGGAGCTGTTTTTT	CASTMGGELFF
TRBV18	TRBJ1-1	TRBD1	few	TGTGCCAGCTCACCACTCGGGACAGAGGCAGCTTTCTTT	CASSPLGTEAAFF
TRBV18	TRBJ1-1	.	.	TGTGCCAGCTCACCAGGAAGGTCTAACACTGAAGCTTTCTTT	CASSPGRSNTEAFF
TRBV9	TRBJ2-3	.	.	TGTGCCAGCAGCGGCCTTTTGGCGAACACAGATACGCAGTATTTT	CASSGLLANTDTQYF
TRBV24-1	TRBJ1-2	.	.	TGTGCCACCAGTGATTTGCGGACTAACTATGGCTACACCTTC	CATSDLRTNYGYTF
TRBV30	TRBJ2-2	.	.	TGTGCCTGGAAGCGGCAGGGAGGCACCGGGGAGCTGTTTTTT	CAWKRQGGTGELFF
TRBV7-6	TRBJ2-7	.	.	TGTGCCAGCAGCGGCCCGGGACAAAACTACGAGCAGTACTTC	CASSGPGQNYEQYF
TRBV7-2	TRBJ2-2	.	.	TGTGCCAGCAGCTCATGGGGGGCGAACACCGGGGAGCTGTTTTTT	CASSSWGANTGELFF
TRBV11-2	TRBJ1-1	.	few	TGTGCCAGCAGATGGATGAACACTGAAGCTTTCTTT	CASRWMNTEAFF
TRBV6-2/TRBV6-3	TRBJ2-3	TRBD2	many	TGTGCCAGCAGTTACGGAGCGGGAGGGGCAGATACGCAGTATTTT	CASSYGAGGADTQYF
TRBV27	TRBJ1-2	.	.	TGTGCCAGCAGTTTAATGAGCGGGAAGGCTGGCTACACCTTC	CASSLMSGKAGYTF
TRBV12-3/TRBV12-4	TRBJ2-2	.	few	TGTGCCAGCAGCCAGCAAACCACCGGGGAGCTGTTTTTT	CASSQQTTGELFF
TRBV5-5	TRBJ2-3	.	.	TGTGCCAGCAGCTTGAGACACAGGGACAGCACAGATACGCAGTATTTT	CASSLRHRDSTDTQYF
TRBV25-1	TRBJ1-5	TRBD1	many	TGTGCCAGCAGTGAGGGGGACAGGGGGAATCAGCCCCAGCATTTT	CASSEGDRGNQPQHF
TRBV11-2	TRBJ2-6	.	.	TGTGCCAGCAGCCCACTAGAAGGGGGAGGGCCGGTTTCTGGGGCCAACGTCCTGACTTTC	CASSPLEGGGPVSGANVLTF
TRBV20-1	TRBJ2-1	TRBD2	.	TGCAGTGCTAGACTAGCGGGGACCCAAGTCCATGAGCAGTTCTTC	CSARLAGTQVHEQFF
TRBV9	TRBJ2-1	.	few	TGTGCCAGCAGCGTCAGCGGACAGAGCTCCTACAATGAGCAGTTCTTC	CASSVSGQSSYNEQFF
TRBV2	TRBJ2-3	TRBD2	few	TGTGCCAGCAGTGGGCCAGCGGGGGGGCCAGATACGCAGTATTTT	CASSGPAGGPDTQYF
TRBV20-1	TRBJ2-1	.	.	TGCAGTGCTCCCACATTTAATGAGCAGTTCTTC	CSAPTFNEQFF
TRBV7-2	TRBJ2-7	.	few	TGTGCCAGCAGCTCCGGTGGCGGCTCCTACGAGCAGTACTTC	CASSSGGGSYEQYF
TRBV4-1	TRBJ2-1	TRBD1	.	TGCGCCAGCAGCCATGCCAAGACAGGGGCCTTTGAGCAGTTCTTC	CASSHAKTGAFEQFF